This TCR beta chain was captured by sequencing in a study of CD8+ T cells in alopecia areata. RNA extraction was followed by reverse transcription into cDNA, which acted as the sequencing template. Method: immunoSEQ multiplex PCR; TCRdb's copy keeps in-frame clones and lacks some. This sample has around 290,000 clones, each found more than once. The germline V gene has CDR1 NNHDY and CDR2 SYVADS. CDR3 length: 16 residues. The V and J ends lost 5 bases and 4 bases, in that order; junction bases with no gene match: 8. The pooled cutaneous lymph node cells were sorted using several markers (CD4, CD8alpha, NKG2D, NKG2ACE and others). For this clone: Gene names follow the mouse nomenclature. The CDR3 goes on 4 residues after the read ends, and that part is filled in from the germline J gene.

The clonotype was recovered from a C3H/HeJ mouse with alopecia areata. The strain bears MHC haplotype H2-k. The sample comprised CD4+ T cells sorted from a lymph node. The V and J genes are TRBV13-3 and TRBJ2-3; 12 bases map to TRBD1. The sequenced part of the CDR3 DNA is TGTGCCAGCAGGGAAGGGACAGGGGGCGCGACAGAA. It translates to CASREGTGGATE. The CDR3, in full, reads CASREGTGGATETLYF.